This T cell receptor beta chain derives from a study of T cells in Graves' hyperthyroidism and ophthalmopathy. Study-wide points: A 13 V-J model separated ophthalmopathy from stable hyperthyroidism.

Points on this clonotype: What it recognizes is unknown.

The CDR3 runs 15 residues. Per the germline V gene, CDR1 is SGHRS and CDR2 is YFSETQ. V was clipped by 3 bases and J by 0 bases, with 12 bases between them. The source material, RNA transcripts, was used to amplify TCR beta CDR3 regions. The HTBI primer set drove a first-round RT-PCR of the TCR CDR3. From the multiplex PCR reads, TCRdb called clonotypes with MiXCR, one entry per CDR3 protein. The profile covers 600,000 or so distinct CDR3 sequences, with more than 45% appearing a single time and 8.2% taken by the ten largest. The rearrangement links TRBV5-1 to TRBJ1-1, with a tentative D call TRBD1 (5 bases). The TCR was taken from a woman younger than 35 with Graves' hyperthyroidism. The source material was peripheral blood or thyroid tissue (not recorded which). The CDR3 region has the DNA TGCGCCAGCAGCTCTTCCGGGACGGTGAACACTGAAGCTTTCTTT. It codes for CASSSSGTVNTEAFF.